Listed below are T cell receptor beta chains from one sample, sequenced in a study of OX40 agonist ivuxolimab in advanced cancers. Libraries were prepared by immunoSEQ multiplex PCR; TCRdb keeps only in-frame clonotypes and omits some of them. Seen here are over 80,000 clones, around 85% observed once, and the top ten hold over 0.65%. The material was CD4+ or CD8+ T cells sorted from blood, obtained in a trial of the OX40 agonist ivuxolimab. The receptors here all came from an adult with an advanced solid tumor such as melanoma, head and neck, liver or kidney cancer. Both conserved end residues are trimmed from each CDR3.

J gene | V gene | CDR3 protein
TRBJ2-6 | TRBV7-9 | ASSGLNSGANVLT
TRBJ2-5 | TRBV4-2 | ASSQDRGETQY
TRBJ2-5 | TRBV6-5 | ASSYLRGVETQY
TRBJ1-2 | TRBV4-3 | ASSQVGGANYGYT
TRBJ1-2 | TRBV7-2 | ASTELHYGYT
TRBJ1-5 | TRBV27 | ASSEQGSRQPQH
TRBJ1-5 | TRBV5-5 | ASSSDLNQPQH
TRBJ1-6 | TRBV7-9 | ASSPHRSDSPLH
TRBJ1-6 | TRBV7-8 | ASSPGHLTSPLH
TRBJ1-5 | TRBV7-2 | ASSFPTGSGNQPQH
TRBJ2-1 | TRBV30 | AWGGQGPQF
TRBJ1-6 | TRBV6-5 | ASGEGQGGFSPLH
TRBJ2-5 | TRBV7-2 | ASSPRGSASGYQETQY
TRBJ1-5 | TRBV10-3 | AISSDSLNQPQH
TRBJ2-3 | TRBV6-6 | ASVPFASTDTQY
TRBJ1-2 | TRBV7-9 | ASSLEVTTYGYT
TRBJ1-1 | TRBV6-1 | ASSEPGAPADTEAF
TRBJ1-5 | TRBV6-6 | ASAGLDQPQH
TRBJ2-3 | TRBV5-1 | ASSWTGITDTQY
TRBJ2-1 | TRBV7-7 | ASSLARLGGEQF
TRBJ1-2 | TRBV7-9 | ASSPGSGEGYGYT
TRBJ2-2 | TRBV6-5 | ASSSGTGLTGELF